Detailed here is one TCR beta chain. Its antigen is unknown. TCRdb re-called the RT-PCR reads with MiXCR, one entry per CDR3 protein. The sample records over 800,000 distinct CDR3 sequences, 21% being singletons. This CDR3 spans 16 amino acids. V was cut by 5 bases and J by 1 base, with 16 bases left in between. Germline V gene lookup returns CDR1 SGDLS and CDR2 YYNGEE. These data originate in a study of response to subunit inactivated influenza vaccine. Study outcomes and limitations: Few additional T cells are recruited per seasonal influenza vaccination, authors suggested.

This specimen consisted of PBMCs from blood, obtained approximately 5 days after vaccination. V gene TRBV9 combines with J gene TRBJ2-4, with D uncertain. The sequence derives from a man between 50 and 59 years old who received an inactivated influenza vaccine. CDR3 sequence reads: CASRLKGLGAKNIQYF. The CDR3 DNA sequence: TGTGCCAGCAGACTAAAAGGGCTCGGGGCCAAAAACATTCAGTACTTC. Together with reference TRBV9 and TRBJ2-4, the CDR3 gives the full variable domain: DSGVTQTPKHLITATGQRVTLRCSPRSGDLSVYWYQQSLDQGLQFLIQYYNGEERAKGNILERFSAQQFPDLHSELNLSSLELGDSALYFCASRLKGLGAKNIQYFGAGTRLSVL.